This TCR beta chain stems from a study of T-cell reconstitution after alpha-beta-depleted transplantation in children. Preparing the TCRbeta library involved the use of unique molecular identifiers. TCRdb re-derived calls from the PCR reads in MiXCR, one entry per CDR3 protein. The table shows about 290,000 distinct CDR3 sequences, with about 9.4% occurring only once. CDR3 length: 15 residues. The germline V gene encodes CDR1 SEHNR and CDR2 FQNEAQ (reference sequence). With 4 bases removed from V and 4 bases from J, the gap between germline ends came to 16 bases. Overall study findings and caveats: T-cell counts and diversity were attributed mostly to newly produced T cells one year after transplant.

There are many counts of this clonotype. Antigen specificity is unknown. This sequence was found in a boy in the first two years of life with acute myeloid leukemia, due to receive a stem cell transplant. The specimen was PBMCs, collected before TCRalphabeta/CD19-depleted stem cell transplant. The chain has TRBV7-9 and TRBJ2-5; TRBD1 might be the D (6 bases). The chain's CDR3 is CASSSTGHWTETQYF. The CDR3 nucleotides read TGTGCCAGCAGCTCTACGGGACATTGGACAGAGACCCAGTACTTC.